The TCR beta chain under discussion was sequenced for a study of blood T cell repertoires in COVID-19. Produced via immunoSEQ multiplex PCR; TCRdb's table is partial and in-frame only. Among 150,000 to 200,000 clones listed, less than 90% were seen once. The germline V gene encodes CDR1 SGHAT and CDR2 FQNNGV. The length of the CDR3 is 16 residues. V was cut by 1 base and J by 4 bases, with 14 bases left in between. The chain uses TRBV11-2 and TRBJ2-1, with D possibly TRBD2 on 6 matching bases. Material for sequencing was peripheral blood. This clonotype was sampled from a man between 60 and 70 years old with acute or convalescent COVID-19. The CDR3 reads CASSLVPGVVYNEQFF. CDR3 DNA: TGTGCCAGCAGCTTAGTTCCGGGAGTTGTGTACAATGAGCAGTTCTTC.